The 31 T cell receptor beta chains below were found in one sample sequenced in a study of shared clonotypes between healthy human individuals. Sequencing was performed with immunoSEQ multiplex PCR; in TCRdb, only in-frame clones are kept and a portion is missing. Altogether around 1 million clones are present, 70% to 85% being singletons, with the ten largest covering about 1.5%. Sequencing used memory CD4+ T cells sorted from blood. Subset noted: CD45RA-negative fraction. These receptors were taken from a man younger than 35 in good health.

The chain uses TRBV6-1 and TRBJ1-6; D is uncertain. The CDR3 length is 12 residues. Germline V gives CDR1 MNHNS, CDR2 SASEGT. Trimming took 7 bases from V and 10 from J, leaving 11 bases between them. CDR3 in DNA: TGTGCCAGCAAGGAAGGCCCGTCACCCCTCCACTTT. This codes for CASKEGPSPLHF.

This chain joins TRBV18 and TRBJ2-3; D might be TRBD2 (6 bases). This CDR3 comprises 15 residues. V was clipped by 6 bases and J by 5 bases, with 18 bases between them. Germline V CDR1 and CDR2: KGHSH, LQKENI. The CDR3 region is CASSGGGRPGDTQYF. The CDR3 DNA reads TGTGCCAGCTCGGGGGGAGGACGCCCCGGAGATACGCAGTATTTT.

The DNA of the CDR3 is TGCGCCAGCAGCCAAGATAGGAATAGCGGCCAAGAGACCCAGTACTTC. It encodes CASSQDRNSGQETQYF. V gene TRBV4-1 combines with J gene TRBJ2-5; possibly TRBD2 for D (6 bases). V was trimmed by 0 bases and J by 1 base, leaving 12 bases between them. The germline CDR1 and CDR2 sequences are MGHRA and YSYEKL. The CDR3 loop spans 16 amino acids.

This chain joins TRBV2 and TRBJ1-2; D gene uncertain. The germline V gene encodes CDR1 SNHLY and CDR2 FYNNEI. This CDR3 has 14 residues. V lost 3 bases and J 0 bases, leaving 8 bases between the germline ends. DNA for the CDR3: TGTGCCAGCAGTGACGCGACACCTAACTATGGCTACACCTTC. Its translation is CASSDATPNYGYTF. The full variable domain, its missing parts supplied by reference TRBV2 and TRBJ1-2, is EPEVTQTPSHQVTQMGQEVILRCVPISNHLYFYWYRQILGQKVEFLVSFYNNEISEKSEIFDDQFSVERPDGSNFTLKIRSTKLEDSAMYFCASSDATPNYGYTFGSGTRLTVV.

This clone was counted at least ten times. The CDR3 here is CSAVPGETQYF. Here the CDR3 DNA reads TGCAGCGCTGTCCCTGGGGAGACCCAGTACTTC. The V and J genes are TRBV29-1 and TRBJ2-5; no clear D gene. The CDR3 totals 11 residues. Per the germline V gene, CDR1 is SQVTM and CDR2 is ANQGSEA. Trimming removed 7 bases at V and 5 bases at J, with 11 bases between.

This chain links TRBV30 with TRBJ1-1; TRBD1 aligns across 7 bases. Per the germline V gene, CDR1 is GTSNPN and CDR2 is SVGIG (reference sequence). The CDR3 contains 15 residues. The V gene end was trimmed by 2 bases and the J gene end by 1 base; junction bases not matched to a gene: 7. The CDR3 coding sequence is TGTGCCTGGAGTTCGACGAGACAGGGGAACACTGAAGCTTTCTTT. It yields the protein CAWSSTRQGNTEAFF.

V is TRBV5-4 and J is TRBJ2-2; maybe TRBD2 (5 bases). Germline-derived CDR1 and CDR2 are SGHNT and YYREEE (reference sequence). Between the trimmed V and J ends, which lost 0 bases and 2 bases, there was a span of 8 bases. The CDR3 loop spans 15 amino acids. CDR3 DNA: TGTGCCAGCAGCTTGGGGCGGACTAACACCGGGGAGCTGTTTTTT. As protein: CASSLGRTNTGELFF.

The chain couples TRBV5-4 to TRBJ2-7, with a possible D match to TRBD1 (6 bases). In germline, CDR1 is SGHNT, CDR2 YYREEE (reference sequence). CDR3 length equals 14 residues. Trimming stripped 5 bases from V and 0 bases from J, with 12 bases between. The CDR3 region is CASRADRYSYEQYF. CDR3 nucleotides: TGTGCCAGCAGAGCCGACAGGTACTCCTACGAGCAGTACTTC.

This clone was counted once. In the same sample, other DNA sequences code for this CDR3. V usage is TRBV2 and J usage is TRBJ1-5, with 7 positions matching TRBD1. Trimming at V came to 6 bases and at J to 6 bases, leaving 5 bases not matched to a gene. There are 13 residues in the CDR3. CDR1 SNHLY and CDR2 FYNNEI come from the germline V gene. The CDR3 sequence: CASRETGVQPQHF. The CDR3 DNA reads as TGTGCCAGCAGGGAAACAGGGGTTCAGCCCCAGCATTTT. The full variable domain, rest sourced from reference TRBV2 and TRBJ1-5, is EPEVTQTPSHQVTQMGQEVILRCVPISNHLYFYWYRQILGQKVEFLVSFYNNEISEKSEIFDDQFSVERPDGSNFTLKIRSTKLEDSAMYFCASRETGVQPQHFGDGTRLSIL.

The CDR3 sequence is CASSRGGAGTDTQYF. DNA of the CDR3: TGTGCCAGCAGTCGAGGGGGCGCGGGCACAGATACGCAGTATTTT. This chain joins TRBV6-5 and TRBJ2-3, with 7 nucleotides matching TRBD1. The CDR3 runs to 15 residues. The V gene's germline CDR1 is MNHEY and CDR2 SVGAGI. V trimming: 5 bases; J trimming: 1 base; junction bases outside the gene matches: 6.

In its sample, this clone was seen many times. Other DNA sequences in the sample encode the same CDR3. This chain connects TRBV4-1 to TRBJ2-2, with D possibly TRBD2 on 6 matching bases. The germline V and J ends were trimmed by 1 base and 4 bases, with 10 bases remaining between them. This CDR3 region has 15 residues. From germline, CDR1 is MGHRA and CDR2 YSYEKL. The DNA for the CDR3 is TGCGCCAGCAGCCAAGTGTGGGGGGTCACCGGGGAGCTGTTTTTT. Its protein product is CASSQVWGVTGELFF.

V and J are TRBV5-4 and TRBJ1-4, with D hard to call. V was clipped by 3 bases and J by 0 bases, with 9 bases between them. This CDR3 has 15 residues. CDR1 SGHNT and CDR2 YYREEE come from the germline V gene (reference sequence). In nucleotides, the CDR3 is TGTGCCAGCAGCTCCGACGGACCAACTAATGAAAAACTGTTTTTT. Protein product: CASSSDGPTNEKLFF.

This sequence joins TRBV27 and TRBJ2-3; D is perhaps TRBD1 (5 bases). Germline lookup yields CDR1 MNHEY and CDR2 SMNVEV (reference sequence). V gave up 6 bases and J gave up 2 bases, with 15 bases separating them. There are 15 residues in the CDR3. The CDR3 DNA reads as TGTGCCAGCAGCCCCATGGGGCGGATCACAGATACGCAGTATTTT. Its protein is CASSPMGRITDTQYF.

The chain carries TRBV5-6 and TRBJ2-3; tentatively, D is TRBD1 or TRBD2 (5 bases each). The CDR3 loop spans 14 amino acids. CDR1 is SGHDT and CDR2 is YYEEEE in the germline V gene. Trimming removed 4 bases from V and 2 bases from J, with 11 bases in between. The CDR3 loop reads CASSLGTHTDTQYF. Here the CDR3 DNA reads TGTGCCAGCAGCCTGGGGACCCACACAGATACGCAGTATTTT.

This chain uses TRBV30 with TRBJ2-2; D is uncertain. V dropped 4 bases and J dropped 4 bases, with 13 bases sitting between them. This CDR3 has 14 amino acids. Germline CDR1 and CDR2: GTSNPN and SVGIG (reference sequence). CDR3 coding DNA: TGTGCCTGGACCGGAATCAGCCCCACCGGGGAGCTGTTTTTT. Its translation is CAWTGISPTGELFF. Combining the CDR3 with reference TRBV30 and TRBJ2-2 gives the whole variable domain SQTIHQWPATLVQPVGSPLSLECTVEGTSNPNLYWYRQAAGRGLQLLFYSVGIGQISSEVPQNLSASRPQDRQFILSSKKLLLSDSGFYLCAWTGISPTGELFFGEGSRLTVL.

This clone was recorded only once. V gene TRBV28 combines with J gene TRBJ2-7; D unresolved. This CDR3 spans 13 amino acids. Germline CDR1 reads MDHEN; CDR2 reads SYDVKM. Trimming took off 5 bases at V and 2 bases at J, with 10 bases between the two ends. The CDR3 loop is CASSPLEAYEQYF. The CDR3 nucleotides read TGTGCCAGCAGTCCCCTTGAGGCCTACGAGCAGTACTTC.

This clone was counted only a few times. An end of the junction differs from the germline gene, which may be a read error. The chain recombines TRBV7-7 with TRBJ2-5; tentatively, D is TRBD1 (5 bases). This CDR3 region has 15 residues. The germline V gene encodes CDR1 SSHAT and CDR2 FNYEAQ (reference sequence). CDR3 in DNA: TGTGCTAGCAGCTCGGACACCACTCGGAGAGAGACCCAGTACTTC. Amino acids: CASSSDTTRRETQYF.

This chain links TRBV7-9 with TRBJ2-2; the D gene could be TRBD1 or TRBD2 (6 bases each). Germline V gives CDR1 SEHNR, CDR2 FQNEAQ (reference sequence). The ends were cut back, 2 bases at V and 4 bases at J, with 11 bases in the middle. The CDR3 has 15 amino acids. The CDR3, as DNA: TGTGCCAGCAGCTTATCGGGGGCGGGCACCGGGGAGCTGTTTTTT. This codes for CASSLSGAGTGELFF. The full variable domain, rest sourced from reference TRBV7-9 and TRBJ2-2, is DTGVSQNPRHKITKRGQNVTFRCDPISEHNRLYWYRQTLGQGPEFLTYFQNEAQLEKSRLLSDRFSAERPKGSFSTLEIQRTEQGDSAMYLCASSLSGAGTGELFFGEGSRLTVL.

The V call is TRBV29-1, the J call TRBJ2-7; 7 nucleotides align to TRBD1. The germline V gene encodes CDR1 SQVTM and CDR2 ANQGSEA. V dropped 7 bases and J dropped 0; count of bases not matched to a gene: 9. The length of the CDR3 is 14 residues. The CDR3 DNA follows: TGCAGCGGCCCTGGGACAGTCCCCTCCTACGAGCAGTACTTC. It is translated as CSGPGTVPSYEQYF.

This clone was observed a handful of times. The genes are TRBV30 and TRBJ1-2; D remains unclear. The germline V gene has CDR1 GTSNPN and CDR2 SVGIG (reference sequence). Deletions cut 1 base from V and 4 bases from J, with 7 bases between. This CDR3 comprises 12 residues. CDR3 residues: CAWSAQSYGYTF. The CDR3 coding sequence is TGTGCCTGGAGTGCACAGAGCTATGGCTACACCTTC.

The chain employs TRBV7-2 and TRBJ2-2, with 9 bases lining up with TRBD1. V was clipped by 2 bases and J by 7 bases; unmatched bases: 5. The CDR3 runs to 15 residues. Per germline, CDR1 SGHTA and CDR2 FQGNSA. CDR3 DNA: TGTGCCAGCAGCTTAAACAGGGGGCTGGACGGGGAGCTGTTTTTT. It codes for CASSLNRGLDGELFF. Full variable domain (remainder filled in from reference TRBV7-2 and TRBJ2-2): GAGVSQSPSNKVTEKGKDVELRCDPISGHTALYWYRQSLGQGLEFLIYFQGNSAPDKSGLPSDRFSAERTGGSVSTLTIQRTQQEDSAVYLCASSLNRGLDGELFFGEGSRLTVL.

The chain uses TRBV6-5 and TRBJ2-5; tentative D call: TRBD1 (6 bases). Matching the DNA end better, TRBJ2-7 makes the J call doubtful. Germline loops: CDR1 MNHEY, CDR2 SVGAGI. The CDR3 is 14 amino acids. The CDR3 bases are TGTGCCAGCAGCGAGACAGGAAACTCCTACGAGCAGTACTTC. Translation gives CASSETGNSYEQYF.

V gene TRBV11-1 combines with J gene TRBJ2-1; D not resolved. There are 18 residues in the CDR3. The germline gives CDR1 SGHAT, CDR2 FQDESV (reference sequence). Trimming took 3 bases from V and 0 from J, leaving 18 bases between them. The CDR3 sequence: CASSLSILAGSSYNEQFF. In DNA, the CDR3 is TGTGCCAGCAGCTTGTCTATATTGGCTGGAAGCTCCTACAATGAGCAGTTCTTC.

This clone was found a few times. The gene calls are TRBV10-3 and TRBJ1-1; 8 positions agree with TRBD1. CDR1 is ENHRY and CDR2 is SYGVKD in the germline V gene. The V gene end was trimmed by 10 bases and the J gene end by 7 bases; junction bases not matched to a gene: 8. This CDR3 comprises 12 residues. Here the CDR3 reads CATRDRMSEAFF. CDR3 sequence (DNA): TGTGCCACCCGGGACAGGATGAGTGAAGCTTTCTTT.

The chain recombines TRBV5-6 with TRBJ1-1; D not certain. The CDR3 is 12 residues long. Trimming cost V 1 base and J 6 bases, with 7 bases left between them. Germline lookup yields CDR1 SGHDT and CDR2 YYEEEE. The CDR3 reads CASSLTRSEAFF. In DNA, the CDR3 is TGTGCCAGCAGCTTGACACGTTCTGAAGCTTTCTTT. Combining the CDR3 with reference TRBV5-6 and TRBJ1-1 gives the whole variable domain DAGVTQSPTHLIKTRGQQVTLRCSPKSGHDTVSWYQQALGQGPQFIFQYYEEEERQRGNFPDRFSGHQFPNYSSELNVNALLLGDSALYLCASSLTRSEAFFGQGTRLTVV.

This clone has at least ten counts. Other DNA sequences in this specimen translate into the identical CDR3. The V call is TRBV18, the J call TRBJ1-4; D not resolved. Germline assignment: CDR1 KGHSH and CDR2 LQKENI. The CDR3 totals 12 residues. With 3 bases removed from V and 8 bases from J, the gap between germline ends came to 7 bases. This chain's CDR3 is CASSPVGEKLFF. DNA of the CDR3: TGTGCCAGCTCACCCGTCGGCGAAAAACTGTTTTTT.

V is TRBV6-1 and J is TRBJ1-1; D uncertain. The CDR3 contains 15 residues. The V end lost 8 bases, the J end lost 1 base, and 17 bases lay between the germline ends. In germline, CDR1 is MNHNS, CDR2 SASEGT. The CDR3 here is CASPSPRRRNTEAFF. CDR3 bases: TGTGCCAGCCCCTCCCCCCGCAGGAGGAACACTGAAGCTTTCTTT.

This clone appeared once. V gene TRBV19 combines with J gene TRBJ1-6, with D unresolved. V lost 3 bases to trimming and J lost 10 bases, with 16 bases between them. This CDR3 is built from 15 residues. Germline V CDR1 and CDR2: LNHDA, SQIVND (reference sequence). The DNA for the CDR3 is TGTGCCAGTAGTATTTCGGTACAAATTGGGTCACCCCTCCACTTT. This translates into CASSISVQIGSPLHF.

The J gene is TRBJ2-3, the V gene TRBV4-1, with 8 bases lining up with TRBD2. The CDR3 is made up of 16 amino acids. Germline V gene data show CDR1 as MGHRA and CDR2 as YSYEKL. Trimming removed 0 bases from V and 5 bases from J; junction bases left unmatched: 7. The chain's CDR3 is CASSQEGTRIGDTQYF. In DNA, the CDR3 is TGCGCCAGCAGCCAAGAGGGGACTAGGATTGGAGATACGCAGTATTTT.

The CDR3 reads CAISGASGYNEQFF. DNA for the CDR3: TGTGCCATCAGTGGGGCTAGCGGTTACAATGAGCAGTTCTTC. The chain has TRBV10-3 and TRBJ2-1; TRBD2 matches 7 bases. V lost 4 bases, J lost 4 bases, and 4 bases stayed unmatched. Germline assignment: CDR1 ENHRY and CDR2 SYGVKD. CDR3 length equals 14 residues.

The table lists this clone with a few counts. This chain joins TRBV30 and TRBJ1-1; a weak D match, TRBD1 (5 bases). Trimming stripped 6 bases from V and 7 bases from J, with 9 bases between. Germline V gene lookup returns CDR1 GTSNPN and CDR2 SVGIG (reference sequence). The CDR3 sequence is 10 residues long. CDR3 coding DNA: TGTGCCTGCGGACAATTTGAAGCTTTCTTT. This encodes CACGQFEAFF.